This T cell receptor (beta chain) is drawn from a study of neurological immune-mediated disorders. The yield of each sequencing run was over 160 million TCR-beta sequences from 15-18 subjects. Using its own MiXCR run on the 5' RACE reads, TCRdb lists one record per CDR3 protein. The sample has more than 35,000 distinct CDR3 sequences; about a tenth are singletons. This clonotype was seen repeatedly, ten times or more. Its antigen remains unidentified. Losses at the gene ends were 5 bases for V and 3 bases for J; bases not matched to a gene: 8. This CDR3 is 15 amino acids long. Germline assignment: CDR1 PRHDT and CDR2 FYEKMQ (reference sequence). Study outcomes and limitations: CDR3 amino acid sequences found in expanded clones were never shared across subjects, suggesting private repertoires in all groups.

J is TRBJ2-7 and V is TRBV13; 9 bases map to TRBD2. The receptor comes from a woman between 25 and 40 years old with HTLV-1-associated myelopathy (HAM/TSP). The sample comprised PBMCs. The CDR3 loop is CASSEGLANIYEQYF. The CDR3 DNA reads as TGTGCCAGCAGCGAGGGACTAGCCAATATCTACGAGCAGTACTTC.